The clone carrying this T cell receptor beta chain was counted between two and nine times. As yet, its antigen is unknown. This sample is part of a study of blood T cells in healthy people across ages. The study, taken as a whole, reports: Among long-lived donors, naive CD4+ cells were more numerous and diversity higher than in aged donors.

The donors, aged 6 to 90, were healthy Caucasians from Russia. A sample-barcoded 5' primer and a J-beta primer mix were used in a second PCR of roughly 7 to 11 cycles. TCRdb itself ran the 5' RACE reads through MiXCR, one entry per CDR3 protein. The table lists approximately 800,000 distinct CDR3 sequences, around 25% of them singletons. This CDR3 is 15 amino acids long. The germline V and J ends were trimmed by 2 bases and 3 bases, with 14 bases remaining between them. Germline CDR1 reads MNHEY; CDR2 reads SVGAGI. The sample was also linked to a second study, of T cells of mothers and their children.

Sequencing used blood. The sequence was obtained from a boy between 10 and 17 years old in good health. J is TRBJ2-7 and V is TRBV6-5, with unresolved D. CDR3: CASSYTRGFLYEQYF. Here the CDR3 DNA reads TGTGCCAGCAGTTACACCAGAGGATTTCTCTACGAGCAGTACTTC.